This record covers a single T cell receptor (beta chain). TCRdb's table, derived via immunoSEQ multiplex PCR, lists solely in-frame clones and lacks some. Found here are about 130,000 clones, roughly 77% of them singletons; the top ten hold roughly 4.9%. The data were obtained in a study of blood T cell repertoires in COVID-19. On the study more broadly: T cells, B-cell-depleted T cells, or PBMCs supplied cDNA or gDNA.

This TCR derives from a woman aged 70-85 years with COVID-19, enrolled during active disease. Sequenced sample: peripheral blood.

This CDR3 is CASSLARGSKDGYTF. CDR3 nucleotides: TGCGCCAGCAGCTTGGCCAGGGGTAGTAAGGATGGCTACACCTTC. The V call is TRBV5-1, the J call TRBJ1-2, with a tentative D call TRBD1 (6 bases). The CDR3 sequence is 15 residues long. Germline V CDR1 and CDR2: SGHRS, YFSETQ. V lost 0 bases, J lost 6 bases, and 15 bases lay in between.